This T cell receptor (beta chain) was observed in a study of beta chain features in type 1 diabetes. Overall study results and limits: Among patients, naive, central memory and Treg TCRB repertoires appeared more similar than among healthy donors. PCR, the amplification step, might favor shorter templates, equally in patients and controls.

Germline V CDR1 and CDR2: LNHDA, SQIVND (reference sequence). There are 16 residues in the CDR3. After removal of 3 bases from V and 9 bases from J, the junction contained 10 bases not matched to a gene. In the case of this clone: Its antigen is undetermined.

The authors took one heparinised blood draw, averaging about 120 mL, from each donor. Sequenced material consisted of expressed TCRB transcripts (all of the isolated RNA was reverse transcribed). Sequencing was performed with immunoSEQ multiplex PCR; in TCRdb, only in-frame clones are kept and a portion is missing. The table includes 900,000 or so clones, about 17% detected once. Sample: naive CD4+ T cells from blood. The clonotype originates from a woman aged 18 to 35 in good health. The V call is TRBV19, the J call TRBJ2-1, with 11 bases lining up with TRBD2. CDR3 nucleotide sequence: TGTGCCAGTAGTATTGCGGGACTAGCGGCGTTGGGTGAGCAGTTCTTC. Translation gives CASSIAGLAALGEQFF.